Below, 27 T cell receptor beta chains from the same sample are listed, as sequenced in a study of blood T cell repertoires in COVID-19 (TCRdb year 2020). Receptor libraries were prepared by the immunoSEQ multiplex PCR assay. The clones in this table, taken by TCRdb from immuneACCESS, are in-frame only. Not every clone is retained; where verified, under half of the shortfall comes from an unresolved V gene, and the cause of the rest is unknown. Across this sample there are around 300,000 clones, with more than 70% seen only once. 3% of the sample belongs to the ten largest clones. The sequencing sample was made of peripheral blood. These receptors came from a man aged 25 to 40 with active or convalescent COVID-19.

The chain recombines TRBV10-3 with TRBJ2-2; 11 bases map to TRBD1. J gave up 3 bases and V 6 bases, and 0 bases lay outside the gene matches. Germline CDR1 is ENHRY and CDR2 is SYGVKD. The CDR3 is 14 amino acids. DNA for the CDR3: TGTGCCATCAGGGGACAGGGGGACACCGGGGAGCTGTTTTTT. It is translated as CAIRGQGDTGELFF.

This clone has just a few counts. The V and J genes are TRBV6-2 or TRBV6-3 and TRBJ1-1; the D gene is possibly TRBD1 (5 bases). From germline, CDR1 is MNHEY and CDR2 SVGEGT. With 2 bases removed from V and 0 bases from J, the gap between germline ends came to 13 bases. The CDR3 extends over 16 amino acids. CDR3 coding DNA: TGTGCCAGCAGTTACCGACAGACCATTATGAACACTGAAGCTTTCTTT. It encodes CASSYRQTIMNTEAFF.

The rearrangement uses TRBV7-3 and TRBJ2-1; weak D call: TRBD2 (6 bases). Trimming cost V 2 bases and J 8 bases, with 13 bases left between them. The CDR3 loop spans 14 amino acids. Germline V CDR1 and CDR2: SGHTA, FQGTGA. CDR3 sequence: CASSLSGREDEQFF. In DNA, the CDR3 is TGTGCCAGCAGCTTATCGGGCAGGGAGGATGAGCAGTTCTTC. Supplemented by reference TRBV7-3 and TRBJ2-1, the full variable domain reads GAGVSQTPSNKVTEKGKYVELRCDPISGHTALYWYRQSLGQGPEFLIYFQGTGAADDSGLPNDRFFAVRPEGSVSTLKIQRTERGDSAVYLCASSLSGREDEQFFGPGTRLTVL.

The chain uses TRBV4-2 and TRBJ2-7; 9 positions match TRBD1. Per germline, CDR1 LGHNA and CDR2 YNFKEQ. This CDR3 comprises 15 residues. V trimming: 2 bases; J trimming: 4 bases; junction bases outside the gene matches: 6. The CDR3 coding sequence is TGTGCCAGCAGCCAACCCGGGACAGGGCGTTACGAGCAGTACTTC. It is translated as CASSQPGTGRYEQYF.

In nucleotides, the CDR3 is TGTGCCAGCAGCGTAGAGGCGGTTAATTCACCCCTCCACTTT. This encodes CASSVEAVNSPLHF. The chain carries TRBV9 and TRBJ1-6; D gene unclear. Between the trimmed V and J ends, which lost 0 bases and 6 bases, there was a span of 7 bases. Germline V gene sequence: CDR1 SGDLS, CDR2 YYNGEE. This CDR3 is built from 14 residues. Looking up the rest from reference TRBV9 and TRBJ1-6 gives the full variable domain: DSGVTQTPKHLITATGQRVTLRCSPRSGDLSVYWYQQSLDQGLQFLIQYYNGEERAKGNILERFSAQQFPDLHSELNLSSLELGDSALYFCASSVEAVNSPLHFGNGTRLTVT.

V and J are TRBV11-3 and TRBJ2-7; 9 bases match TRBD2. CDR3 length equals 16 residues. CDR1 SGHNT and CDR2 YENEEA come from the germline V gene. J was trimmed by 2 bases and V by 1 base; bases with no gene match: 6. CDR3 region: CASSLVSGGRAYEQYF. The CDR3 nucleotides are TGTGCCAGCAGCTTAGTTTCTGGCGGGAGGGCCTACGAGCAGTACTTC. Combining the CDR3 with reference TRBV11-3 and TRBJ2-7 gives the whole variable domain EAGVVQSPRYKIIEKKQPVAFWCNPISGHNTLYWYLQNLGQGPELLIRYENEEAVDDSQLPKDRFSAERLKGVDSTLKIQPAELGDSAVYLCASSLVSGGRAYEQYFGPGTRLTVT.

This clone has just a few counts. CDR3 DNA sequence: TGTGCCAGCAGCCCCGGCGCGGGTGTTGTGGGGGAGCAGTACTTC. Translated, it gives CASSPGAGVVGEQYF. V gene TRBV7-9 combines with J gene TRBJ2-7, with a tentative D call TRBD2 (5 bases). Germline V gene data show CDR1 as SEHNR and CDR2 as FQNEAQ (reference sequence). V was cut by 5 bases and J by 7 bases, with 21 bases left in between. The length of the CDR3 is 15 residues.

The gene calls are TRBV9 and TRBJ2-2; D is undetermined. V was cut by 1 base and J by 2 bases, with 6 bases left in between. There are 14 residues in the CDR3. The germline CDR1 and CDR2 sequences are SGDLS and YYNGEE. The CDR3 DNA is TGTGCCAGCAGCGTAAGACAAAACACCGGGGAGCTGTTTTTT. This sequence encodes CASSVRQNTGELFF.

This chain uses TRBV5-1 with TRBJ2-1; 10 bases agree with TRBD2. The V gene's germline CDR1 is SGHRS and CDR2 YFSETQ. The CDR3 is 17 amino acids. Losses at the gene ends were 4 bases for V and 4 bases for J; bases not matched to a gene: 11. The CDR3 nucleotides are TGCGCCAGCAGCACCCAGCCTAGCGGGGGAGAGTACAATGAGCAGTTCTTC. Its protein product is CASSTQPSGGEYNEQFF. The full variable domain, its missing parts supplied by reference TRBV5-1 and TRBJ2-1, is KAGVTQTPRYLIKTRGQQVTLSCSPISGHRSVSWYQQTPGQGLQFLFEYFSETQRNKGNFPGRFSGRQFSNSRSEMNVSTLELGDSALYLCASSTQPSGGEYNEQFFGPGTRLTVL.

The V gene is TRBV27, the J gene TRBJ2-3; possible D gene TRBD2, 6 bases. The V and J ends lost 5 bases and 2 bases respectively, with 14 bases between them. Per germline, CDR1 MNHEY and CDR2 SMNVEV (reference sequence). The CDR3 is 15 amino acids. The DNA of the CDR3 is TGTGCCAGCAGTGGGCTAGCGCGTAACACAGATACGCAGTATTTT. Residues: CASSGLARNTDTQYF.

The chain combines TRBV7-3 with TRBJ2-1, with D perhaps matching TRBD1 (6 bases). Trimming removed 0 bases from V and 5 bases from J, with 14 bases in between. Germline loops: CDR1 SGHTA, CDR2 FQGTGA. The CDR3 spans 16 residues. The CDR3 region has the DNA TGTGCCAGCAGCTTAACGATAGGGGGTCGGCACAATGAGCAGTTCTTC. Translated, it gives CASSLTIGGRHNEQFF.

This rearrangement joins TRBV5-4 to TRBJ1-4; 8 positions match TRBD1. The CDR3 sequence is 15 residues long. The V gene end was trimmed by 0 bases and the J gene end by 6 bases; junction bases not matched to a gene: 4. Per germline, CDR1 SGHNT and CDR2 YYREEE (reference sequence). The CDR3 is CASSLAPGGDEKLFF. The CDR3, as DNA: TGTGCCAGCAGCTTGGCCCCAGGGGGCGATGAAAAACTGTTTTTT.

A remark on this clone: At one end the junction does not follow the germline gene, possibly because of a read error. CDR3 in DNA: TGTGCCAGCAGTGACTCAGTCGGCTCCTACAATGAGCAGTTCTTC. Residues: CASSDSVGSYNEQFF. The chain links TRBV6-5 to TRBJ2-1; D is unclear. The CDR3 runs to 15 residues. Germline V gene sequence: CDR1 MNHEY, CDR2 SVGAGI.

This rearrangement joins TRBV11-2 to TRBJ2-1, with D perhaps TRBD2 (6 bases). This CDR3 has 16 amino acids. V was shortened by 3 bases and J by 0 bases, with 12 bases between the two germline ends. Germline-derived CDR1 and CDR2 are SGHAT and FQNNGV. The CDR3 sequence: CASSFSGGNSYNEQFF. In nucleotides, the CDR3 is TGTGCCAGCAGCTTTTCGGGCGGGAACTCCTACAATGAGCAGTTCTTC.

This chain connects TRBV6-5 to TRBJ2-1, with 8 positions matching TRBD2. J lost 0 bases, V lost 6 bases, and 4 bases had no gene match. Per germline, CDR1 MNHEY and CDR2 SVGAGI. The CDR3 covers 15 residues. The CDR3 sequence is CASSSSGSSYNEQFF. In nucleotides, the CDR3 is TGTGCCAGCAGCTCCAGCGGGAGCTCCTACAATGAGCAGTTCTTC.

V gene TRBV19 combines with J gene TRBJ2-5; no definite D call. The germline V gene encodes CDR1 LNHDA and CDR2 SQIVND (reference sequence). The CDR3 covers 11 residues. Trimming removed 5 bases from V and 5 bases from J, with 6 bases in between. CDR3 nucleotide sequence: TGTGCCAGTAGTTCCCGGGAGACCCAGTACTTC. As protein: CASSSRETQYF.

The chain joins TRBV9 to TRBJ2-1, with TRBD2 matching over 12 bases. The germline gives CDR1 SGDLS, CDR2 YYNGEE. CDR3 length equals 18 residues. Trimming removed 4 bases from V and 6 bases from J; junction bases left unmatched: 14. CDR3 loop: CASSIGTSGLQVRNEQFF. For the CDR3, the DNA is TGTGCCAGCAGCATAGGGACTAGCGGGCTCCAGGTCCGCAATGAGCAGTTCTTC.

This chain links TRBV24-1 with TRBJ1-1; no reliable D call. The length of the CDR3 is 15 residues. V was trimmed by 4 bases and J by 6 bases, leaving 17 bases between them. Germline V gene lookup returns CDR1 KGHDR and CDR2 SFDVKD. CDR3 DNA sequence: TGTGCCACCAGTGAAAGCGGACGGGGAACCGCTGAAGCTTTCTTT. It yields the protein CATSESGRGTAEAFF.

This chain links TRBV3-1 (or the pseudogene TRBV3-2) with TRBJ2-2; D is unclear. Looked up from germline, CDR1 is LGHDT and CDR2 is YNNKEL (reference sequence). The CDR3 sequence is 15 residues long. Trimming removed 1 base from V and 0 bases from J, with 6 bases in between. CDR3 protein: CASSQGAANTGELFF. For the CDR3, the DNA is TGTGCCAGCAGCCAAGGCGCGGCGAACACCGGGGAGCTGTTTTTT.

This sequence joins TRBV24-1 and TRBJ2-1, with 7 bases that match TRBD2. The CDR3 spans 14 residues. Germline trimming cut 6 bases from V and 0 bases from J; bases unmatched to any gene: 1. Germline V lookup: CDR1 KGHDR, CDR2 SFDVKD. DNA of the CDR3: TGTGCCACCAGTTCTAGCGGCTCCTACAATGAGCAGTTCTTC. This encodes CATSSSGSYNEQFF.

This chain connects TRBV18 to TRBJ1-5; the D gene is possibly TRBD1 (5 bases). Trimming removed 6 bases at V and 1 base at J, with 10 bases between. Germline CDR1 reads KGHSH; CDR2 reads LQKENI. The CDR3 runs 14 residues. CDR3 amino acids: CASSGGGSNQPQHF. The CDR3 DNA sequence: TGTGCCAGCTCCGGGGGGGGGAGCAATCAGCCCCAGCATTTT.

This clone was observed a handful of times. The genes are TRBV13 and TRBJ2-3, with D hard to call. Trimming took 3 bases from V and 0 from J, leaving 13 bases between them. Germline V lookup: CDR1 PRHDT, CDR2 FYEKMQ (reference sequence). The CDR3 length is 16 residues. CDR3 loop: CASSFGTGGSTDTQYF. DNA for the CDR3: TGTGCCAGCAGCTTCGGAACGGGTGGGAGCACAGATACGCAGTATTTT.

This chain uses TRBV5-1 with TRBJ2-7, with D possibly matching TRBD2 (5 bases). The germline V and J ends were trimmed by 7 bases and 5 bases, with 16 bases remaining between them. The CDR3 has 13 residues. The germline CDR1 and CDR2 sequences are SGHRS and YFSETQ. This CDR3 is CASRTARGNEQYF. DNA of the CDR3: TGCGCCAGCCGCACCGCCAGAGGGAACGAGCAGTACTTC.

This clone has only a few counts. The V and J genes are TRBV4-2 and TRBJ1-5; a possible D gene is TRBD1 (6 bases). The V gene's germline CDR1 is LGHNA and CDR2 YNFKEQ. CDR3 size: 14 residues. The V end lost 0 bases, the J end lost 6 bases, and 9 bases lay between the germline ends. CDR3 loop: CASSQDLGAQPQHF. The CDR3 DNA sequence: TGTGCCAGCAGCCAAGATCTGGGGGCTCAGCCCCAGCATTTT.

The rearrangement links TRBV28 to TRBJ1-5; TRBD1 matches 8 bases. Germline V gene data show CDR1 as MDHEN and CDR2 as SYDVKM. The CDR3 covers 11 residues. V trimming: 6 bases; J trimming: 11 bases; junction bases outside the gene matches: 3. CDR3 in DNA: TGTGCCAGCAGCTGGACAGGGACCCAGCATTTT. Its protein is CASSWTGTQHF.

This sequence joins TRBV27 and TRBJ2-3; perhaps TRBD1 as D (5 bases). The CDR3 extends over 15 amino acids. Germline values: CDR1 MNHEY, CDR2 SMNVEV (reference sequence). Trimming removed 2 bases from V and 0 bases from J, with 9 bases in between. The CDR3 loop reads CASSLVGRSTDTQYF. CDR3 sequence (DNA): TGTGCCAGCAGTTTAGTGGGGCGGAGCACAGATACGCAGTATTTT.

J is TRBJ2-7 and V is TRBV24-1; D possibly corresponds to TRBD1 (5 bases). Trimming cost V 3 bases and J 0 bases, with 11 bases left between them. The germline CDR1 and CDR2 sequences are KGHDR and SFDVKD. This CDR3 spans 15 amino acids. Here the CDR3 DNA reads TGTGCCACCAGTGATGCCTCAGGGTCCTCCTACGAGCAGTACTTC. This gives the protein CATSDASGSSYEQYF.